The 20 T cell receptor beta chains reported below all come from one sample, sequenced in a study of cytomegalovirus exposure and HLA in healthy donors. The PCR used 60 Vbeta and 13 Jbeta primers. The method was immunoSEQ multiplex PCR; TCRdb's version includes in-frame clones alone and lacks a portion of them. This sample's table reports over 110,000 clones. The sequencing sample was made of PBMCs. The origin of the receptors is a male donor in good health and CMV-seronegative.

The V gene is TRBV10-3, the J gene TRBJ2-3; 12 nucleotides line up with TRBD1. Germline V gene sequence: CDR1 ENHRY, CDR2 SYGVKD. Germline trimming cut 10 bases from V and 6 bases from J; bases unmatched to any gene: 11. CDR3 length equals 15 residues. As DNA, the CDR3 is TGTGCCAGCTACTCCGGGACAGGGGGCGCGGATACGCAGTATTTT. Protein sequence: CASYSGTGGADTQYF.

The chain uses TRBV5-1 and TRBJ2-7, with D perhaps TRBD2 (6 bases). Trimming removed 5 bases at V and 1 base at J, with 16 bases between. Germline lookup yields CDR1 SGHRS and CDR2 YFSETQ. This CDR3 contains 15 residues. CDR3 nucleotides: TGCGCCAGCAGGTGGGGGGACCAGGGATCCTACGAGCAGTACTTC. Protein product: CASRWGDQGSYEQYF.

The chain links TRBV25-1 to TRBJ1-2, with 7 bases aligning to TRBD1. Germline loops: CDR1 MGHDK, CDR2 SYGVNS. With 8 bases clipped from V and 4 bases from J, the junction kept 13 bases outside the gene matches. The CDR3 totals 15 residues. CDR3 amino acids: CASAWGQGVTYGYTF. In DNA form, the CDR3 reads TGTGCCAGCGCATGGGGGCAGGGGGTCACCTATGGCTACACCTTC.

The chain carries TRBV5-1 and TRBJ2-7; 8 positions match TRBD1. The CDR3 consists of 13 residues. V lost 3 bases and J lost 9; bases outside the gene matches: 8. Germline CDR1 reads SGHRS; CDR2 reads YFSETQ. This CDR3 is CASSSGTGLLQYF. CDR3 sequence (DNA): TGCGCCAGCAGCTCGGGGACAGGCCTCTTGCAGTACTTC.

The rearrangement uses TRBV30 and TRBJ1-3; no definite D call. In germline, CDR1 is GTSNPN, CDR2 SVGIG (reference sequence). The V and J ends lost 3 bases and 2 bases respectively, with 11 bases between them. The CDR3 consists of 14 residues. CDR3 amino acids: CAWSGPPAGNTIYF. In DNA form, the CDR3 reads TGTGCCTGGAGCGGTCCGCCGGCTGGAAACACCATATATTTT.

This chain connects TRBV28 to TRBJ1-6, with 10 bases lining up with TRBD1. J gave up 6 bases and V 6 bases, and 8 bases lay outside the gene matches. Looked up from germline, CDR1 is MDHEN and CDR2 is SYDVKM. This CDR3 is built from 16 residues. The DNA of the CDR3 is TGTGCCAGCAGGGGACAGGGGAGTCCACCTAATTCACCCCTCCACTTT. Amino acids: CASRGQGSPPNSPLHF.

V usage is TRBV6-1 and J usage is TRBJ1-5; a weak D match, TRBD1 (5 bases). The CDR3 length is 13 residues. Trimming took off 2 bases at V and 6 bases at J, with 8 bases between the two ends. CDR1 and CDR2 from the germline V gene are MNHNS and SASEGT. CDR3 region: CASSEYGGQPQHF. The CDR3 nucleotides are TGTGCCAGCAGTGAATACGGGGGTCAGCCCCAGCATTTT.

The genes are TRBV28 and TRBJ2-7; D perhaps matches TRBD2 (5 bases). The CDR3 is made up of 13 amino acids. Germline assignment: CDR1 MDHEN and CDR2 SYDVKM. V lost 3 bases and J 3 bases, leaving 9 bases between the germline ends. The CDR3 here is CASSFGGDYEQYF. The CDR3 region has the DNA TGTGCCAGCAGTTTCGGAGGCGACTACGAGCAGTACTTC.

This chain links TRBV23-1 with TRBJ1-5, with D possibly being TRBD1 (6 bases). TRBV23-1 is given ORF status, its function remaining uncertain. V shed 3 bases and J shed 5 bases, with 14 bases lying between them. The CDR3 sequence is 15 residues long. The CDR3 loop is CASSQADSTHQPQHF. For the CDR3, the DNA is TGCGCCAGCAGTCAGGCGGACAGTACCCATCAGCCCCAGCATTTT.

This rearrangement joins TRBV5-6 to TRBJ2-7; the match to TRBD2 covers 10 bases. The CDR3 contains 16 residues. The germline gives CDR1 SGHDT, CDR2 YYEEEE. J lost 3 bases, V lost 4 bases, and 10 bases had no gene match. The CDR3 coding sequence is TGTGCCAGCAGCAGCCTAGCGGGGGCCTTCCTCTACGAGCAGTACTTC. The encoded protein is CASSSLAGAFLYEQYF.

The chain is built from TRBV19 and TRBJ1-5; perhaps TRBD1 as D (6 bases). With 6 bases removed from V and 4 bases from J, the gap between germline ends came to 16 bases. This CDR3 is built from 15 residues. In germline, CDR1 is LNHDA, CDR2 SQIVND (reference sequence). CDR3 amino acids: CASRFLQGSNQPQHF. CDR3 sequence (DNA): TGTGCCAGTAGATTCCTCCAGGGGAGTAATCAGCCCCAGCATTTT.

The chain combines TRBV30 with TRBJ1-1; D is uncertain. The V gene's germline CDR1 is GTSNPN and CDR2 SVGIG (reference sequence). The CDR3 extends over 12 amino acids. V lost 0 bases to trimming and J lost 11 bases, with 13 bases between them. Written as DNA, the CDR3 is TGTGCCTGGAGTGTCTCAGACTTGAGGGCTTTCTTT. Encoded protein: CAWSVSDLRAFF.

The chain recombines TRBV5-5 with TRBJ2-7, with a possible D match to TRBD1 (6 bases). This CDR3 has 13 amino acids. The V end lost 5 bases, the J end lost 5 bases, and 14 bases lay between the germline ends. The germline CDR1 and CDR2 sequences are SGHKS and YYEKEE (reference sequence). The CDR3 coding sequence is TGTGCCAGCAGTTTCCGGGACATCCACGAGCAGTACTTC. Encoded protein: CASSFRDIHEQYF.

V usage is TRBV27 and J usage is TRBJ2-1; D not resolved. Trimming pared 1 base from V and 2 bases from J, leaving 6 bases between. Germline V CDR1 and CDR2: MNHEY, SMNVEV (reference sequence). CDR3 length: 14 residues. The DNA for the CDR3 is TGTGCCAGCAGTTTATTGAGAACCTACAATGAGCAGTTCTTC. Encoded protein: CASSLLRTYNEQFF.

This sequence joins TRBV5-1 and TRBJ1-5; TRBD1 matches at 11 bases. The CDR3 is 15 amino acids. CDR1 is SGHRS, CDR2 YFSETQ, per germline. V was clipped by 4 bases and J by 6 bases; unmatched bases: 6. CDR3 DNA: TGCGCCAGCAGCCTAGGGACAGGGGGTTCTCAGCCCCAGCATTTT. It codes for CASSLGTGGSQPQHF.

This chain uses TRBV6-6 with TRBJ2-6; D is perhaps TRBD2 (7 bases). CDR3 size: 16 residues. V was clipped by 7 bases and J by 0 bases, with 13 bases between them. CDR1 MNHNY and CDR2 SVGAGI come from the germline V gene (reference sequence). The CDR3 DNA sequence: TGTGCCAGCACTAGGGGGGGAAGCTCTGGGGCCAACGTCCTGACTTTC. It specifies CASTRGGSSGANVLTF.

The chain carries TRBV5-1 and TRBJ2-7, with D perhaps matching TRBD1 (6 bases). The CDR3 runs to 14 residues. Trimming took off 6 bases at V and 0 bases at J, with 13 bases between the two ends. Germline V gives CDR1 SGHRS, CDR2 YFSETQ. This chain's CDR3 is CASTRTASSYEQYF. The CDR3 region has the DNA TGCGCCAGCACACGGACAGCCAGCTCCTACGAGCAGTACTTC.

The J gene is TRBJ2-7, the V gene TRBV6-6, with TRBD1 matching 7 bases. The ends lost 1 base at V and 3 bases at J; junction bases unmatched: 9. CDR3 length: 16 amino acids. Germline V gene sequence: CDR1 MNHNY, CDR2 SVGAGI (reference sequence). CDR3 sequence reads: CASSYFGTAKNYEQYF. The CDR3 DNA follows: TGTGCCAGCAGTTACTTTGGGACAGCCAAGAACTACGAGCAGTACTTC.

The V and J genes are TRBV25-1 and TRBJ1-1; TRBD1 might be the D (5 bases). The germline V gene has CDR1 MGHDK and CDR2 SYGVNS. V lost 4 bases and J lost 5, with 8 bases in between. This CDR3 has 12 amino acids. The CDR3 spells CASSVGVTEAFF. The CDR3 DNA reads TGTGCCAGCAGTGTAGGGGTTACTGAAGCTTTCTTT.

The V gene is TRBV9, the J gene TRBJ1-2, with TRBD1 as a possible D gene (6 bases). The CDR3 extends over 16 amino acids. Trimming shortened V by 0 bases and J by 4 bases, and 16 bases separated the two germline ends. Germline CDR1 SGDLS, CDR2 YYNGEE. This CDR3 reads CASSVDQWGGGYGYTF. In DNA form, the CDR3 reads TGTGCCAGCAGCGTAGATCAATGGGGAGGGGGCTATGGCTACACCTTC.